This TCR beta chain was captured in a study of shared T cell receptors in the human thymus. Method: immunoSEQ multiplex PCR; TCRdb's copy keeps in-frame clones and lacks some. Of hundreds of thousands of clones listed, around 87% are singletons. The same sample was also studied in work on human thymus T cells. This second study notes: Thymus pieces cut out during corrective heart surgery were the tissue that was used. Among thymic and blood repertoires, usage of V and J genes appeared biased.

This clonotype was obtained from a boy younger than two with a congenital heart defect. Sequencing used thymocytes.

In DNA form, the CDR3 reads TGTGCCTGCTCCAGGGGTAGAGAAACTGAAGCTTTCTTT. It is translated as CACSRGRETEAFF. This sequence joins TRBV30 and TRBJ1-1, with D tentatively TRBD1 (6 bases). V was clipped by 6 bases and J by 5 bases, with 16 bases between them. CDR3 length: 13 amino acids. Per germline, CDR1 GTSNPN and CDR2 SVGIG (reference sequence). The variable domain in full, with the rest retrieved from reference TRBV30 and TRBJ1-1, is SQTIHQWPATLVQPVGSPLSLECTVEGTSNPNLYWYRQAAGRGLQLLFYSVGIGQISSEVPQNLSASRPQDRQFILSSKKLLLSDSGFYLCACSRGRETEAFFGQGTRLTVV.